The 6 T cell receptor beta chains given below trace back to one sample, sequenced in a study of blood T cell repertoires in COVID-19. The assay was immunoSEQ multiplex PCR, and TCRdb's table has in-frame clones only and misses some. This sample has approximately 290,000 clones, with around 88% found just once. Material: peripheral blood. The receptors derive from a man aged 30 to 39 with acute or convalescent COVID-19.

This chain uses TRBV18 with TRBJ1-1; tentatively, D is TRBD1 (5 bases). CDR1 is KGHSH, CDR2 LQKENI, per germline. V lost 2 bases, J lost 3 bases, and 13 bases lay in between. There are 15 residues in the CDR3. The CDR3 DNA sequence: TGTGCCAGCTCACCATGGGAGGGGCTGCACACTGAAGCTTTCTTT. As protein: CASSPWEGLHTEAFF.

The CDR3 DNA is TGTGCCAGCATCGGGCCAGGGGGCTCCTACAATGAGCAGTTCTTC. It translates to CASIGPGGSYNEQFF. The V gene is TRBV6-5, the J gene TRBJ2-1, with 7 bases aligning to TRBD1. The CDR3 has 15 residues. Germline V lookup: CDR1 MNHEY, CDR2 SVGAGI. The V and J ends lost 7 bases and 0 bases, in that order; junction bases with no gene match: 6.

The genes are TRBV19 and TRBJ2-3; 8 positions match TRBD2. Germline lookup yields CDR1 LNHDA and CDR2 SQIVND (reference sequence). The CDR3 spans 14 residues. V lost 11 bases, J lost 4 bases, and 11 bases stayed unmatched. CDR3 protein: CALLRGGLSDTQYF. CDR3 DNA: TGTGCCCTCCTTCGGGGGGGCCTTTCAGATACGCAGTATTTT.

The chain couples TRBV3-1 (or the pseudogene TRBV3-2) to TRBJ2-3; the match to TRBD2 covers 9 bases. The CDR3 is 16 amino acids. Germline V lookup: CDR1 LGHDT, CDR2 YNNKEL (reference sequence). V was clipped by 4 bases and J by 4 bases; unmatched bases: 9. CDR3 protein: CASSRGAGGPADTQYF. DNA for the CDR3: TGTGCCAGCAGCCGTGGGGCGGGAGGGCCAGCAGATACGCAGTATTTT.

This clone is a singleton in its sample. The chain employs TRBV7-3 and TRBJ2-5, with 9 nucleotides matching TRBD2. Germline values: CDR1 SGHTA, CDR2 FQGTGA. The V and J ends lost 3 bases and 2 bases, in that order; junction bases with no gene match: 4. The CDR3 is 15 residues long. CDR3 nucleotide sequence: TGTGCCAGCAGCTTTGCGGGAGGGGGTCAAGAGACCCAGTACTTC. The encoded protein is CASSFAGGGQETQYF.

This clone turned up a few times. The J gene is TRBJ1-5, the V gene TRBV28; 7 bases agree with TRBD1. V lost 7 bases, J lost 2 bases, and 5 bases stayed unmatched. The CDR3 extends over 14 amino acids. Germline-derived CDR1 and CDR2 are MDHEN and SYDVKM. Here the CDR3 reads CASNRGGGNQPQHF. In nucleotides, the CDR3 is TGTGCCAGCAACAGGGGCGGGGGCAATCAGCCCCAGCATTTT.